One and the same sample provided the 32 T cell receptor beta chains below, sequenced in a study of blood T cell repertoires in COVID-19. Measured with immunoSEQ multiplex PCR; TCRdb has only the in-frame clones, and not every one. This table has about 310,000 clones, 75% to 90% appearing once. Sequencing was performed on PBMCs or T cells enriched from blood (not recorded which). These receptors were taken from a woman between 35 and 50 years old who had recovered from COVID-19.

The J gene is TRBJ2-1, the V gene TRBV28, with a possible D match to TRBD1 (5 bases). CDR3 length equals 13 residues. V shed 3 bases and J shed 7 bases, with 10 bases lying between them. The germline gives CDR1 MDHEN, CDR2 SYDVKM. CDR3: CASSLTVDNEQFF. The CDR3 DNA follows: TGTGCCAGCAGTTTGACAGTAGATAATGAGCAGTTCTTC.

This clone was seen a handful of times. The chain recombines TRBV5-1 with TRBJ2-1; 7 bases agree with TRBD1. The length of the CDR3 is 16 residues. Germline CDR1 reads SGHRS; CDR2 reads YFSETQ. With V trimmed by 3 bases and J by 2 bases, 8 bases remained unmatched. DNA for the CDR3: TGCGCCAGCAGCTGGTCGGGCGACAGGGCCTACAATGAGCAGTTCTTC. It codes for CASSWSGDRAYNEQFF.

The chain uses TRBV7-3 and TRBJ2-1, with TRBD2 as a possible D gene (5 bases). The V end lost 5 bases, the J end lost 0 bases, and 11 bases lay between the germline ends. The V gene's germline CDR1 is SGHTA and CDR2 FQGTGA. The CDR3 is 15 residues long. CDR3 coding DNA: TGTGCCAGCAGCCGGCTAGCTAGCTCCTACAATGAGCAGTTCTTC. It translates to CASSRLASSYNEQFF.

By proportion, this clone is medium-sized. The chain joins TRBV24-1 to TRBJ2-1, with 10 bases fitting TRBD2. V was pared by 0 bases and J by 5 bases, with 3 bases of the junction left unmatched. Germline V gives CDR1 KGHDR, CDR2 SFDVKD. The CDR3 spans 16 residues. CDR3 residues: CATSDLSSGRDNEQFF. DNA of the CDR3: TGTGCCACCAGTGATTTGTCTAGCGGGAGAGACAATGAGCAGTTCTTC.

The V call is TRBV9, the J call TRBJ1-2; D not resolved. Germline CDR1 SGDLS, CDR2 YYNGEE. The CDR3 has 15 amino acids. Trimming pared 0 bases from V and 0 bases from J, leaving 9 bases between. CDR3 in amino acids: CASSVGSATNYGYTF. The CDR3 coding sequence is TGTGCCAGCAGCGTAGGGTCAGCGACTAACTATGGCTACACCTTC.

The chain is built from TRBV19 and TRBJ2-7; D might be TRBD1 (5 bases). This CDR3 has 13 residues. Germline CDR1 is LNHDA and CDR2 is SQIVND (reference sequence). The V end lost 5 bases, the J end lost 6 bases, and 14 bases lay between the germline ends. The CDR3 sequence is CASSLGQTSEQYF. In DNA, the CDR3 is TGTGCCAGTAGTCTCGGACAAACTTCCGAGCAGTACTTC.

The chain is built from TRBV30 and TRBJ1-1; the match to TRBD1 covers 9 bases. This CDR3 is built from 13 residues. Germline assignment: CDR1 GTSNPN and CDR2 SVGIG (reference sequence). The ends lost 8 bases at V and 8 bases at J; junction bases unmatched: 12. The CDR3, as DNA: TGTGCCCGGACTCAAACAGGGGGCGGGGAAGCTTTCTTT. As protein: CARTQTGGGEAFF. The variable domain in full, with the rest retrieved from reference TRBV30 and TRBJ1-1, is SQTIHQWPATLVQPVGSPLSLECTVEGTSNPNLYWYRQAAGRGLQLLFYSVGIGQISSEVPQNLSASRPQDRQFILSSKKLLLSDSGFYLCARTQTGGGEAFFGQGTRLTVV.

This rearrangement joins TRBV11-2 to TRBJ2-5, with 12 bases lining up with TRBD2. CDR3 length: 15 amino acids. The germline V gene has CDR1 SGHAT and CDR2 FQNNGV. With V trimmed by 2 bases and J by 5 bases, 3 bases remained unmatched. The CDR3 DNA sequence: TGTGCCAGCAGCTTACCTAGCGGGGGGGCTGAGACCCAGTACTTC. Its protein product is CASSLPSGGAETQYF.

CDR3: CASSLGPVYEQYF. The DNA of the CDR3 is TGTGCCAGCAGCCTGGGGCCGGTCTACGAGCAGTACTTC. The gene calls are TRBV11-3 and TRBJ2-7; the D gene is possibly TRBD1 (5 bases). V lost 5 bases to trimming and J lost 3 bases, with 11 bases between them. The CDR3 covers 13 residues. From germline, CDR1 is SGHNT and CDR2 YENEEA.

CDR3 amino acids: CSFRDLGEQYF. The CDR3 nucleotides are TGCAGTTTTCGGGACTTGGGTGAGCAGTACTTC. This chain connects TRBV20-1 to TRBJ2-7; possibly TRBD2 for D (6 bases). The CDR3 totals 11 residues. Germline assignment: CDR1 DFQATT and CDR2 SNEGSKA (reference sequence). V lost 8 bases to trimming and J lost 7 bases, with 15 bases between them.

This chain joins TRBV9 and TRBJ1-2; 8 bases are a match to TRBD1. CDR3 length equals 15 residues. Germline lookup yields CDR1 SGDLS and CDR2 YYNGEE. The J segment lost 7 bases and the V segment lost 0 bases, leaving 8 bases of the junction unmatched. The CDR3 loop reads CASSVGGTGSSGYTF. The DNA of the CDR3 is TGTGCCAGCAGCGTAGGCGGGACAGGATCTTCTGGCTACACCTTC.

The chain links TRBV4-1 to TRBJ1-2; no firm D call. Trimming cost V 2 bases and J 0 bases, with 10 bases left between them. Germline V CDR1 and CDR2: MGHRA, YSYEKL. This CDR3 region has 15 residues. The CDR3 DNA is TGCGCCAGCAGCCAATCTCGAGAGACTAACTATGGCTACACCTTC. Translation gives CASSQSRETNYGYTF.

Only one count was recorded for this clone. V gene TRBV29-1 combines with J gene TRBJ2-5; 9 nucleotides match TRBD1. CDR1 and CDR2 from the germline V gene are SQVTM and ANQGSEA. The CDR3 extends over 16 amino acids. Trimming at V came to 0 bases and at J to 4 bases, leaving 9 bases not matched to a gene. The CDR3 loop reads CSVEDPGTGWGETQYF. Written as DNA, the CDR3 is TGCAGCGTTGAAGACCCCGGGACAGGGTGGGGAGAGACCCAGTACTTC.

The V and J genes are TRBV6-5 and TRBJ2-3, with D possibly TRBD1 on 6 matching bases. Per germline, CDR1 MNHEY and CDR2 SVGAGI. This CDR3 comprises 14 residues. Trimming removed 5 bases at V and 5 bases at J, with 14 bases between. CDR3 DNA sequence: TGTGCCAGCAGTCGCCGCAGGGACAAAGATACGCAGTATTTT. It specifies CASSRRRDKDTQYF.

A note on this clone: This same CDR3 is encoded by further DNA sequences in the sample. The chain is built from TRBV18 and TRBJ2-5; possibly TRBD1 for D (6 bases). V lost 3 bases, J lost 2 bases, and 10 bases lay in between. From germline, CDR1 is KGHSH and CDR2 LQKENI. The CDR3 runs to 14 residues. The CDR3 loop is CASSPLDSQETQYF. The CDR3 DNA sequence: TGTGCCAGCTCACCCTTGGACAGTCAAGAGACCCAGTACTTC.

The rearrangement uses TRBV7-6 and TRBJ2-1; D is undetermined. Germline-derived CDR1 and CDR2 are SGHVS and FNYEAQ. The length of the CDR3 is 15 residues. Trimming stripped 5 bases from V and 0 bases from J, with 11 bases between. CDR3 nucleotide sequence: TGTGCCAGCAGCGCAACCCTGAGCTCCTACAATGAGCAGTTCTTC. This sequence encodes CASSATLSSYNEQFF.

The chain has TRBV5-1 and TRBJ2-1; 7 nucleotides line up with TRBD1. CDR3 size: 14 residues. In germline, CDR1 is SGHRS, CDR2 YFSETQ. V lost 5 bases and J lost 12; bases outside the gene matches: 14. The CDR3 here is CASSSRDRDNGQFF. Written as DNA, the CDR3 is TGCGCCAGCAGTTCCCGGGACAGAGACAACGGGCAGTTCTTC.

The chain has TRBV20-1 and TRBJ1-1; unclear D gene. CDR1 and CDR2 from the germline V gene are DFQATT and SNEGSKA (reference sequence). V gave up 3 bases and J gave up 1 base, with 15 bases separating them. The CDR3 has 15 amino acids. This CDR3 is CSASPQTGENTEAFF. The CDR3 nucleotides read TGCAGTGCTAGTCCTCAAACCGGGGAGAACACTGAAGCTTTCTTT.

The V and J genes are TRBV2 and TRBJ2-2; 10 nucleotides align to TRBD2. J was trimmed by 6 bases and V by 6 bases; bases with no gene match: 7. The germline gives CDR1 SNHLY, CDR2 FYNNEI. This CDR3 has 15 residues. The CDR3 reads CASRGSLAGAGELFF. The CDR3 DNA is TGTGCCAGCAGGGGAAGTCTAGCGGGGGCCGGGGAGCTGTTTTTT.

This chain joins TRBV3-1 (or the pseudogene TRBV3-2) and TRBJ2-7, with D possibly matching TRBD2 (5 bases). The CDR3 extends over 15 amino acids. Germline values: CDR1 LGHDT, CDR2 YNNKEL (reference sequence). The V end was cut by 1 base, the J end by 7 bases, with 17 bases between. In DNA form, the CDR3 reads TGTGCCAGCAGCCAAGGCACGGGGTCCAGGCATGAGCAGTACTTC. As protein: CASSQGTGSRHEQYF.

The rearrangement links TRBV28 to TRBJ1-4; 9 bases match TRBD1. The germline CDR1 and CDR2 sequences are MDHEN and SYDVKM. The CDR3 is 13 amino acids. Trimming cost V 10 bases and J 5 bases; bases outside gene matches: 5. The CDR3 region is CAIPGQGNEKLFF. The CDR3, as DNA: TGTGCCATCCCGGGACAGGGCAATGAAAAACTGTTTTTT.

The chain joins TRBV7-2 to TRBJ2-1; TRBD1 matches 7 bases. From germline, CDR1 is SGHTA and CDR2 FQGNSA. CDR3 length equals 16 residues. The V and J ends lost 5 bases and 2 bases, in that order; junction bases with no gene match: 9. The CDR3 nucleotides read TGTGCCAGCAGCCTAGTGGGGACAGTGACCTACAATGAGCAGTTCTTC. It specifies CASSLVGTVTYNEQFF. The full variable domain, completed using reference TRBV7-2 and TRBJ2-1, is GAGVSQSPSNKVTEKGKDVELRCDPISGHTALYWYRQSLGQGLEFLIYFQGNSAPDKSGLPSDRFSAERTGGSVSTLTIQRTQQEDSAVYLCASSLVGTVTYNEQFFGPGTRLTVL.

The gene calls are TRBV7-3 and TRBJ2-4, with a weak D call TRBD1 (6 bases). The germline V gene has CDR1 SGHTA and CDR2 FQGTGA. V lost 4 bases, J lost 5 bases, and 9 bases lay in between. The CDR3 sequence is 13 residues long. CDR3 amino acids: CASSSRTENIQYF. The CDR3, as DNA: TGTGCCAGCAGCTCCCGGACAGAAAACATTCAGTACTTC. The entire variable domain, with the rest obtained from reference TRBV7-3 and TRBJ2-4, is as follows: GAGVSQTPSNKVTEKGKYVELRCDPISGHTALYWYRQSLGQGPEFLIYFQGTGAADDSGLPNDRFFAVRPEGSVSTLKIQRTERGDSAVYLCASSSRTENIQYFGAGTRLSVL.

The rearrangement joins TRBV13 to TRBJ2-7; weak D call: TRBD2 (6 bases). This CDR3 contains 14 residues. Germline CDR1 and CDR2: PRHDT and FYEKMQ (reference sequence). The germline V and J ends were trimmed by 5 bases and 3 bases, with 14 bases remaining between them. CDR3 coding DNA: TGTGCCAGCAGCCGGGACTCGACTTTCTACGAGCAGTACTTC. Amino acids: CASSRDSTFYEQYF.

V and J are TRBV19 and TRBJ1-3, with no clear D. V lost 5 bases to trimming and J lost 0 bases, with 5 bases between them. Germline V gene sequence: CDR1 LNHDA, CDR2 SQIVND (reference sequence). The CDR3 has 13 residues. In nucleotides, the CDR3 is TGTGCCAGTAGTCCCAGCTCTGGAAACACCATATATTTT. This gives the protein CASSPSSGNTIYF.

The chain couples TRBV5-8 to TRBJ2-3; D unresolved. Trimming removed 0 bases from V and 2 bases from J, with 10 bases in between. The CDR3 totals 15 residues. Per germline, CDR1 SGHTS and CDR2 YDEGEE. The CDR3 DNA follows: TGTGCCAGCAGCTTGGCCGTATCTAACACAGATACGCAGTATTTT. It translates to CASSLAVSNTDTQYF.

This clone was picked up many times. The V and J genes are TRBV28 and TRBJ2-7; maybe TRBD2 (6 bases). Per germline, CDR1 MDHEN and CDR2 SYDVKM. The CDR3 consists of 15 residues. V lost 5 bases to trimming and J lost 3 bases, with 17 bases between them. CDR3 residues: CASSPGDGNRYEQYF. The CDR3 DNA reads TGTGCCAGCAGTCCGGGGGACGGGAATCGCTACGAGCAGTACTTC.

The gene calls are TRBV19 and TRBJ1-2, with 11 bases matching TRBD1. Germline values: CDR1 LNHDA, CDR2 SQIVND (reference sequence). This CDR3 contains 16 residues. Trimming cost V 4 bases and J 5 bases; bases outside gene matches: 9. CDR3 protein: CASSNRDRGSRYGYTF. The CDR3 region has the DNA TGTGCCAGTAGTAACCGGGACAGGGGGTCGAGGTATGGCTACACCTTC.

This clone was detected once. The V gene is TRBV29-1, the J gene TRBJ2-1; TRBD2 matches at 12 bases. The germline V gene has CDR1 SQVTM and CDR2 ANQGSEA. Trimming removed 7 bases from V and 6 bases from J; junction bases left unmatched: 4. The CDR3 is 13 amino acids. In DNA, the CDR3 is TGCAGCGCTAGCGGGGGGGCGAGCAATGAGCAGTTCTTC. It is translated as CSASGGASNEQFF.

The table lists this clone with a few counts. The V gene is TRBV30, the J gene TRBJ1-3, with 8 bases matching TRBD1. Per germline, CDR1 GTSNPN and CDR2 SVGIG (reference sequence). V shed 8 bases, J shed 3 bases, and the junction held 6 bases outside the gene matches. The CDR3 contains 13 residues. The CDR3 here is CAETGARGNTIYF. In nucleotides, the CDR3 is TGTGCCGAGACAGGGGCCCGTGGAAACACCATATATTTT.

The chain carries TRBV7-9 and TRBJ1-2; 7 nucleotides match TRBD1. The CDR3 has 13 residues. V trimming: 5 bases; J trimming: 8 bases; junction bases outside the gene matches: 8. Germline V lookup: CDR1 SEHNR, CDR2 FQNEAQ (reference sequence). The CDR3 DNA follows: TGTGCCAGCAGCACCGGACAGGCAATGGGCTACACCTTC. This gives the protein CASSTGQAMGYTF. The complete variable domain, with remaining parts taken from reference TRBV7-9 and TRBJ1-2, reads DTGVSQNPRHKITKRGQNVTFRCDPISEHNRLYWYRQTLGQGPEFLTYFQNEAQLEKSRLLSDRFSAERPKGSFSTLEIQRTEQGDSAMYLCASSTGQAMGYTFGSGTRLTVV.

This sequence joins TRBV30 and TRBJ1-2; tentative D call: TRBD1 (5 bases). The germline V and J ends were trimmed by 0 bases and 2 bases, with 13 bases remaining between them. The CDR3 loop spans 15 amino acids. Looked up from germline, CDR1 is GTSNPN and CDR2 is SVGIG (reference sequence). CDR3 in amino acids: CAWSVRGRTNYGYTF. CDR3 DNA sequence: TGTGCCTGGAGTGTACGGGGGAGAACCAACTATGGCTACACCTTC.